What follows is one TCR beta chain and its context. This sample stems from a study of CD8+ T cells in alopecia areata. RNA was extracted and reverse transcribed into cDNA as the sequencing template. The table came from immunoSEQ multiplex PCR; TCRdb's copy has only in-frame clones and leaves some out. The data hold some 170,000 clones, with 63% observed a single time. The length of the CDR3 is 15 residues. The germline gives CDR1 LGHNA, CDR2 YSLEER. V lost 1 base and J 2 bases, leaving 11 bases between the germline ends. The genes are TRBV4-3 and TRBJ1-2; D remains ambiguous. The clonotype comes from a human donor with alopecia areata. The material sequenced was CD4+ T cells sorted from blood, taken at week 0. CDR3 nucleotides: TGCGCCAGCAGCCAAGGACTTGACGTAAACTATGGCTACACCTTC. Protein sequence: CASSQGLDVNYGYTF.